The 29 T cell receptor beta chains reported below all come from one sample, sequenced in a study of blood T cell repertoires in COVID-19. Produced via immunoSEQ multiplex PCR; TCRdb's table is partial and in-frame only. The sample yields some 400,000 clones, more than 80% seen once. Sequencing was performed on PBMCs or T cells enriched from blood (not recorded which). The receptors were gathered from a man in his thirties or forties who had recovered from COVID-19.

The chain recombines TRBV4-2 with TRBJ2-7; maybe TRBD1 (7 bases). Trimming pared 4 bases from V and 4 bases from J, leaving 17 bases between. Germline values: CDR1 LGHNA, CDR2 YNFKEQ. This CDR3 is built from 15 residues. DNA of the CDR3: TGTGCCAGCAGCCCGGACAGGACTAAGAGGTACGAGCAGTACTTC. Translated, it gives CASSPDRTKRYEQYF.

This rearrangement joins TRBV5-1 to TRBJ1-1, with D perhaps matching TRBD1 (5 bases). CDR1 SGHRS and CDR2 YFSETQ come from the germline V gene. The CDR3 is made up of 16 amino acids. Trimming took off 0 bases at V and 1 base at J, with 13 bases between the two ends. The CDR3 sequence: CASSLAGGAQNTEAFF. The CDR3 DNA follows: TGCGCCAGCAGCTTGGCGGGCGGGGCGCAGAACACTGAAGCTTTCTTT.

This clone was observed a single time. The chain couples TRBV6-5 to TRBJ1-5; unclear D gene. Trimming took off 0 bases at V and 1 base at J, with 7 bases between the two ends. Germline V gives CDR1 MNHEY, CDR2 SVGAGI. The length of the CDR3 is 15 residues. CDR3 in amino acids: CASSYSSESNQPQHF. CDR3 nucleotides: TGTGCCAGCAGTTACTCGTCCGAGAGCAATCAGCCCCAGCATTTT.

The chain links TRBV7-8 to TRBJ2-7, with unresolved D. This CDR3 comprises 14 residues. V lost 1 base and J lost 6, with 13 bases in between. Germline CDR1 and CDR2: SGHVS and FQNEAQ. The CDR3 reads CASSLVSKESEQYF. The CDR3 region has the DNA TGTGCCAGCAGCTTAGTATCGAAGGAGTCCGAGCAGTACTTC.

The rearrangement joins TRBV19 to TRBJ2-1; the D gene is possibly TRBD2 (6 bases). Trimming took off 3 bases at V and 3 bases at J, with 18 bases between the two ends. This CDR3 is 17 amino acids long. The germline gives CDR1 LNHDA, CDR2 SQIVND (reference sequence). The CDR3 loop reads CASSIRGTNLVYNEQFF. The CDR3 DNA follows: TGTGCCAGTAGTATTCGCGGGACGAATCTGGTCTACAATGAGCAGTTCTTC.

V usage is TRBV7-9 and J usage is TRBJ2-7; 7 bases map to TRBD1. The CDR3 runs 14 residues. Looked up from germline, CDR1 is SEHNR and CDR2 is FQNEAQ (reference sequence). After removal of 6 bases from V and 2 bases from J, the junction contained 7 bases not matched to a gene. This chain's CDR3 is CASSSPDRAYEQYF. The CDR3 coding sequence is TGTGCCAGCAGTTCACCCGACAGGGCCTACGAGCAGTACTTC.

The rearrangement links TRBV7-9 to TRBJ2-7; the match to TRBD1 covers 8 bases. The germline CDR1 and CDR2 sequences are SEHNR and FQNEAQ (reference sequence). CDR3 length: 15 residues. Trimming at V came to 5 bases and at J to 0 bases, leaving 6 bases not matched to a gene. CDR3: CASSPRTGSSYEQYF. The DNA for the CDR3 is TGTGCCAGCAGCCCCAGGACAGGGAGCTCCTACGAGCAGTACTTC.

The J gene is TRBJ1-4, the V gene TRBV5-6; 7 bases line up with TRBD1. The CDR3 totals 15 residues. Germline values: CDR1 SGHDT, CDR2 YYEEEE. V shed 7 bases, J shed 4 bases, and the junction held 10 bases outside the gene matches. Here the CDR3 reads CASATSGQHNEKLFF. The DNA for the CDR3 is TGTGCCAGCGCGACTTCGGGACAGCATAATGAAAAACTGTTTTTT.

This sequence joins TRBV5-4 and TRBJ2-5; the D gene is possibly TRBD1 (6 bases). CDR3 length: 15 amino acids. V gave up 0 bases and J gave up 4 bases, with 13 bases separating them. Germline-derived CDR1 and CDR2 are SGHNT and YYREEE (reference sequence). The CDR3 nucleotides read TGTGCCAGCAGCTTGGTTGGACAGCTGAGAGAGACCCAGTACTTC. Residues: CASSLVGQLRETQYF.

This clone was seen just once. The chain uses TRBV30 and TRBJ2-1; weak D call: TRBD2 (6 bases). With 0 bases removed from V and 8 bases from J, the gap between germline ends came to 17 bases. This CDR3 contains 15 residues. Germline CDR1 is GTSNPN and CDR2 is SVGIG (reference sequence). The CDR3 DNA is TGTGCCTGGAGTGTCAGTGCGGGGAGACTCCATGAGCAGTTCTTC. Its translation is CAWSVSAGRLHEQFF.

The chain employs TRBV27 and TRBJ2-7, with 9 bases lining up with TRBD1. The length of the CDR3 is 14 residues. CDR1 and CDR2 from the germline V gene are MNHEY and SMNVEV (reference sequence). Unmatched junction bases numbered 8, after V lost 8 bases and J lost 3 bases. This CDR3 reads CASATGTGSYEQYF. The CDR3 region has the DNA TGTGCCAGCGCAACCGGGACAGGGAGCTACGAGCAGTACTTC.

The chain uses TRBV9 and TRBJ1-1; TRBD1 agrees at 7 bases. Germline V lookup: CDR1 SGDLS, CDR2 YYNGEE. The CDR3 consists of 14 residues. Losses at the gene ends were 5 bases for V and 5 bases for J; bases not matched to a gene: 9. The CDR3 DNA reads TGTGCCAGCAGTCCTACAGGGGATAGGACTGAAGCTTTCTTT. It is translated as CASSPTGDRTEAFF.

V is TRBV14 and J is TRBJ2-2, with 7 bases matching TRBD2. The junction had 5 bases not matched to a gene; V was cut back by 4 bases and J by 3 bases. This CDR3 has 15 amino acids. Germline V gene lookup returns CDR1 SGHDN and CDR2 FVKESK. The CDR3: CASSPSGSYTGELFF. CDR3 DNA: TGTGCCAGCAGCCCTAGCGGATCGTACACCGGGGAGCTGTTTTTT. The whole variable domain, filled in from reference TRBV14 and TRBJ2-2, reads EAGVTQFPSHSVIEKGQTVTLRCDPISGHDNLYWYRRVMGKEIKFLLHFVKESKQDESGMPNNRFLAERTGGTYSTLKVQPAELEDSGVYFCASSPSGSYTGELFFGEGSRLTVL.

V usage is TRBV28 and J usage is TRBJ2-7, with a tentative D call TRBD1 (5 bases). The CDR3 has 13 amino acids. Germline lookup yields CDR1 MDHEN and CDR2 SYDVKM. Trimming took off 6 bases at V and 3 bases at J, with 12 bases between the two ends. The CDR3 nucleotides are TGTGCCAGCAGGTCCACAGGACGCTACGAGCAGTACTTC. Translating it yields CASRSTGRYEQYF.

The chain couples TRBV15 to TRBJ1-5, with D perhaps matching TRBD1 (6 bases). The CDR3 is made up of 14 amino acids. The germline V gene encodes CDR1 LNHNV and CDR2 YYDKDF (reference sequence). The ends were cut back, 0 bases at V and 6 bases at J, with 9 bases in the middle. This CDR3 reads CATSRERGTQPQHF. The CDR3 DNA reads TGTGCCACCAGCAGAGAGAGGGGGACTCAGCCCCAGCATTTT.

This clone was recorded only once. The chain joins TRBV5-4 to TRBJ1-1; the match to TRBD1 covers 7 bases. The CDR3 is 16 residues long. Per the germline V gene, CDR1 is SGHNT and CDR2 is YYREEE (reference sequence). After removal of 3 bases from V and 2 bases from J, the junction contained 10 bases not matched to a gene. The CDR3 nucleotides read TGTGCCAGCAGCTCGAGACAGGGCGGCGACAACACTGAAGCTTTCTTT. Protein: CASSSRQGGDNTEAFF.

As DNA, the CDR3 is TGTGCCAGCTCACCGGGCCCCAGAAATGGCTACACCTTC. Its protein is CASSPGPRNGYTF. The V call is TRBV18, the J call TRBJ1-2; D remains unclear. Germline loops: CDR1 KGHSH, CDR2 LQKENI. V lost 3 bases and J lost 6, with 11 bases in between. The length of the CDR3 is 13 residues.

The count of this clone is one. V is TRBV21-1 and J is TRBJ2-7; the listed D gene, TRBD2, was not tested against the DNA. TRBV21-1 constitutes a pseudogene. This CDR3 comprises 14 residues. The CDR3 DNA sequence: TGTGCCAGCAGCAAAGCGGACGGGGTCTACGAGCAGTACTTC. It is translated as CASSKADGVYEQYF.

This chain joins TRBV7-2 and TRBJ2-2; the D is unclear. Germline V lookup: CDR1 SGHTA, CDR2 FQGNSA. The CDR3 covers 14 residues. Trimming removed 5 bases from V and 7 bases from J, with 14 bases in between. CDR3 sequence: CASSLPPQVGELFF. CDR3 nucleotides: TGTGCCAGCAGCCTCCCCCCGCAGGTCGGGGAGCTGTTTTTT.

The DNA for the CDR3 is TGTGCCAGCAGCCAGCTAGGTGCAGGGGATTTCTATGGCTACACCTTC. It translates to CASSQLGAGDFYGYTF. The chain combines TRBV14 with TRBJ1-2; possibly TRBD1 for D (6 bases). Trimming took 3 bases from V and 4 from J, leaving 18 bases between them. Germline values: CDR1 SGHDN, CDR2 FVKESK. The CDR3 covers 16 residues.

V usage is TRBV7-9 and J usage is TRBJ2-2; TRBD2 aligns across 13 bases. The CDR3 runs to 17 residues. V shed 3 bases, J shed 6 bases, and the junction held 7 bases outside the gene matches. Germline CDR1 and CDR2: SEHNR and FQNEAQ (reference sequence). In DNA form, the CDR3 reads TGTGCCAGCAGCTTTGGACTAGCGGGAGTTTCCGCCGGGGAGCTGTTTTTT. Its translation: CASSFGLAGVSAGELFF.

The chain employs TRBV27 and TRBJ2-7; TRBD2 aligns across 7 bases. Germline V gives CDR1 MNHEY, CDR2 SMNVEV (reference sequence). The CDR3 extends over 17 amino acids. Trimming removed 5 bases from V and 0 bases from J; junction bases left unmatched: 13. This CDR3 is CASSPPGRLADSYEQYF. CDR3 sequence (DNA): TGTGCCAGCAGTCCGCCGGGGCGGCTAGCGGACTCCTACGAGCAGTACTTC.

V is TRBV27 and J is TRBJ1-2; TRBD1 matches 8 bases. CDR1 MNHEY and CDR2 SMNVEV come from the germline V gene (reference sequence). V gave up 0 bases and J gave up 2 bases; unmatched junction bases: 11. CDR3 length equals 18 residues. The CDR3 DNA sequence: TGTGCCAGCAGTTTATCGGGGGCCCGGGACAGGTTAAACTATGGCTACACCTTC. Translated, it gives CASSLSGARDRLNYGYTF.

There are a few counts of this clone. This chain links TRBV30 with TRBJ2-1; D remains unclear. The length of the CDR3 is 11 residues. Germline loops: CDR1 GTSNPN, CDR2 SVGIG (reference sequence). V was trimmed by 0 bases and J by 11 bases, leaving 8 bases between them. The CDR3 bases are TGTGCCTGGAGTGTTGGGCGCCAGCAGTTCTTC. It translates to CAWSVGRQQFF.

This rearrangement joins TRBV3-1 (or the pseudogene TRBV3-2) to TRBJ1-6, with 10 bases aligning to TRBD1. Unmatched junction bases numbered 5, after V lost 5 bases and J lost 7 bases. Germline CDR1 and CDR2: LGHDT and YNNKEL (reference sequence). The CDR3 loop spans 15 amino acids. DNA for the CDR3: TGTGCCAGCAGCACCGGGACAGGGGTGAATTCACCCCTCCACTTT. Translation gives CASSTGTGVNSPLHF.

This chain connects TRBV24-1 to TRBJ2-2; 11 bases map to TRBD1. In germline, CDR1 is KGHDR, CDR2 SFDVKD. Unmatched junction bases numbered 8, after V lost 4 bases and J lost 5 bases. The CDR3 contains 17 residues. DNA for the CDR3: TGTGCCACCAGTGACCTCCGGACAGGGGGCGATACCGGGGAGCTGTTTTTT. Protein product: CATSDLRTGGDTGELFF.

J is TRBJ1-5 and V is TRBV19, with D perhaps matching TRBD1 (6 bases). The CDR3 runs to 14 residues. Germline V gene sequence: CDR1 LNHDA, CDR2 SQIVND (reference sequence). V was shortened by 9 bases and J by 2 bases, with 14 bases between the two germline ends. DNA of the CDR3: TGTGCCAGCACGGACAGTATCGGCAATCAGCCCCAGCATTTT. Translating it yields CASTDSIGNQPQHF.

This chain uses TRBV6-4 with TRBJ1-1; no clear D gene. The V end lost 4 bases, the J end lost 2 bases, and 8 bases lay between the germline ends. Germline V gene sequence: CDR1 MRHNA, CDR2 SNTAGT. The CDR3 spans 13 residues. CDR3 coding DNA: TGTGCCAGCAGTGTCCGGGAAAACACTGAAGCTTTCTTT. Protein sequence: CASSVRENTEAFF.

This chain connects TRBV10-1 to TRBJ1-4; D is unresolved. There are 15 residues in the CDR3. In germline, CDR1 is WNHNN, CDR2 SYGVQD (reference sequence). V was clipped by 0 bases and J by 8 bases, with 13 bases between them. CDR3 bases: TGCGCCAGCAGTGAGTCCGGCCCTCCAGGAGAAAAACTGTTTTTT. This encodes CASSESGPPGEKLFF.